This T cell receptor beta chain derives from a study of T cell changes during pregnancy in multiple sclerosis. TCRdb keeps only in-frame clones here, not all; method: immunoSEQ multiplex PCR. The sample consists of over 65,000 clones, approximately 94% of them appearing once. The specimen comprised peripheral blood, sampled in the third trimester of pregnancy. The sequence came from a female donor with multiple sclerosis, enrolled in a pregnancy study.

The CDR3 sequence: CASSPGRGKVNYGYTF. The CDR3 nucleotides read TGTGCCAGCAGTCCCGGGAGAGGGAAAGTCAACTATGGCTACACCTTC. The chain employs TRBV6-6 and TRBJ1-2; D not certain. CDR3 length: 16 amino acids. The V gene lost 5 bases and the J gene lost 2 bases, with 18 bases spanning the gap. The V gene's germline CDR1 is MNHNY and CDR2 SVGAGI (reference sequence).